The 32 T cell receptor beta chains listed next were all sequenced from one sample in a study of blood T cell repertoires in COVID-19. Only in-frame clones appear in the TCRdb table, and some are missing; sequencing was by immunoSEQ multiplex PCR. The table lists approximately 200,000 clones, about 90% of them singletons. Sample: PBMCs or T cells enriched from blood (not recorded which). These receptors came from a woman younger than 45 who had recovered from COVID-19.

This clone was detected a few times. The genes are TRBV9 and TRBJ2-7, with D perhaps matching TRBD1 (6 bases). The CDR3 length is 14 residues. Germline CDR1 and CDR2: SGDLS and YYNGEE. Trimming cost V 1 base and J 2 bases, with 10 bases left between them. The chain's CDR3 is CASSVQGLPYEQYF. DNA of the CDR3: TGTGCCAGCAGCGTACAGGGGTTGCCCTACGAGCAGTACTTC.

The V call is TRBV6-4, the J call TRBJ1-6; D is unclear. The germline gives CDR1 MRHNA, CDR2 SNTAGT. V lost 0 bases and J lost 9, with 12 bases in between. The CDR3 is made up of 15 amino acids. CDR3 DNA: TGTGCCAGCAGTGACTCGAGCGAGGCGCGTTCACCCCTCCACTTT. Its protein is CASSDSSEARSPLHF.

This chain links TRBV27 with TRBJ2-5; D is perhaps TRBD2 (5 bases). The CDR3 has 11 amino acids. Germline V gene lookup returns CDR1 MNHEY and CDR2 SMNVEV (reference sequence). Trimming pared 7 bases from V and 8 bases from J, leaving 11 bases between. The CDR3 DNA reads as TGTGCCAGCACTCTTGGAGGAACCCAGTACTTC. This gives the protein CASTLGGTQYF.

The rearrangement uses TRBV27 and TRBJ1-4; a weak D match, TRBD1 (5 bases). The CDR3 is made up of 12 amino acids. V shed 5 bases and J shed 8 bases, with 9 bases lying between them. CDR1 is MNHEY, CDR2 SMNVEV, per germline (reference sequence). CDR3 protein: CASSPPGEKLFF. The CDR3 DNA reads TGTGCCAGCAGTCCCCCAGGGGAAAAACTGTTTTTT.

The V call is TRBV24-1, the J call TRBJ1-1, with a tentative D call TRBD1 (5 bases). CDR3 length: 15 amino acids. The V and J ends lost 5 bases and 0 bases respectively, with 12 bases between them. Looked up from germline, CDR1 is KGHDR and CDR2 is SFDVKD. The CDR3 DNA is TGTGCCACCAGTGGTCGCGGGGGGATGAACACTGAAGCTTTCTTT. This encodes CATSGRGGMNTEAFF.

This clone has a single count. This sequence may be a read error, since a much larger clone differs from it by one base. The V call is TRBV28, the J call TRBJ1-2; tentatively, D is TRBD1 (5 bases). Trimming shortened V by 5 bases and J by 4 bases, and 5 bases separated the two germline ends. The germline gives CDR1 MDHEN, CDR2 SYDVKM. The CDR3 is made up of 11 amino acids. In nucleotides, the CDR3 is TGTGCCAGCAGTGACAGCTATGGCTACACCTTC. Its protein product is CASSDSYGYTF.

For the CDR3, the DNA is TGTGCCAGTAGTATAGGAAACAAAGGGGGTCGGACCGGGGAGCTGTTTTTT. Its protein is CASSIGNKGGRTGELFF. V and J are TRBV19 and TRBJ2-2; weak D call: TRBD1 (6 bases). CDR3 length: 17 amino acids. Trimming took 1 base from V and 5 from J, leaving 17 bases between them. Looked up from germline, CDR1 is LNHDA and CDR2 is SQIVND (reference sequence).

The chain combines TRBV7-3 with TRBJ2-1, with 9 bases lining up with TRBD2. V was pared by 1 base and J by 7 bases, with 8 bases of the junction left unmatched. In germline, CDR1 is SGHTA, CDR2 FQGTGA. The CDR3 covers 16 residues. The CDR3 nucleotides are TGTGCCAGCAGCTTAATGGCGGGAGGGCTCGCGAATGAGCAGTTCTTC. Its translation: CASSLMAGGLANEQFF.

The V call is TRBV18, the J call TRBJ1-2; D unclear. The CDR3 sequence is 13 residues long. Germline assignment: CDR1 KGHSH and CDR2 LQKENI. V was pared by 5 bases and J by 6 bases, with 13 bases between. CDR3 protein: CASSTSPEDGYTF. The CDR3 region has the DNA TGTGCCAGCTCAACCAGTCCGGAGGATGGCTACACCTTC.

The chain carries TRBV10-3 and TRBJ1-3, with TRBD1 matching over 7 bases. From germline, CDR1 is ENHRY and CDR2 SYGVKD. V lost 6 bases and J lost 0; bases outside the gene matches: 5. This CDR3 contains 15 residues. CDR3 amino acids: CAISGQVNSGNTIYF. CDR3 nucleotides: TGTGCCATCAGCGGACAGGTTAACTCTGGAAACACCATATATTTT.

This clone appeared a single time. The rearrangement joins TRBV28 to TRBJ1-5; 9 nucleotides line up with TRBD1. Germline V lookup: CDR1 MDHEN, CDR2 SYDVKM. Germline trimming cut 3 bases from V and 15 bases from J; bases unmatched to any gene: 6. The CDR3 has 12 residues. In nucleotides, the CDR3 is TGTGCCAGCAGTTTTCGGGACAGGGTCCTGCATTTT. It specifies CASSFRDRVLHF. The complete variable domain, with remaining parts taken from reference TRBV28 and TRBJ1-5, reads DVKVTQSSRYLVKRTGEKVFLECVQDMDHENMFWYRQDPGLGLRLIYFSYDVKMKEKGDIPEGYSVSREKKERFSLILESASTNQTSMYLCASSFRDRVLHFGDGTRLSIL.

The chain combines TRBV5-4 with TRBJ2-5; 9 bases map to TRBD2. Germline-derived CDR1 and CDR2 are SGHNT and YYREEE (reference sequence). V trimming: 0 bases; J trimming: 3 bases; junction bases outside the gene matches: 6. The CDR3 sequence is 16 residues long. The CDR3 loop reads CASSLVAGEREETQYF. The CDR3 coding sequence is TGTGCCAGCAGCTTGGTAGCGGGGGAGAGAGAAGAGACCCAGTACTTC.

The CDR3 DNA is TGCGCCAGCAGCCAAGTCGGAAGACTAGCGGGAGGGCCCGCCCCTTACAATGAGCAGTTCTTC. Translated, it gives CASSQVGRLAGGPAPYNEQFF. The V and J genes are TRBV4-3 and TRBJ2-1; TRBD2 agrees at 14 bases. CDR3 size: 21 residues. The V gene's germline CDR1 is LGHNA and CDR2 YSLEER. V dropped 1 base and J dropped 4; count of bases not matched to a gene: 15.

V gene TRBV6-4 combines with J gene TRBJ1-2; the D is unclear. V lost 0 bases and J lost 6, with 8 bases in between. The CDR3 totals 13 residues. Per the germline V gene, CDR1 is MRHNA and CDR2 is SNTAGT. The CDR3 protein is CASSDSEGNGYTF. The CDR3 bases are TGTGCCAGCAGTGACTCGGAGGGTAATGGCTACACCTTC.

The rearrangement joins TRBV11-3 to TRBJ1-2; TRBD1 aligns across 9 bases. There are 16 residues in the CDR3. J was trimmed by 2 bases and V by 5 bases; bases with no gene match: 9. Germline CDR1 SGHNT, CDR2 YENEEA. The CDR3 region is CASSPGQGDPNYGYTF. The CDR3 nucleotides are TGTGCCAGCAGCCCGGGACAGGGAGATCCAAACTATGGCTACACCTTC. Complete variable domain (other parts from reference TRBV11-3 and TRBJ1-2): EAGVVQSPRYKIIEKKQPVAFWCNPISGHNTLYWYLQNLGQGPELLIRYENEEAVDDSQLPKDRFSAERLKGVDSTLKIQPAELGDSAVYLCASSPGQGDPNYGYTFGSGTRLTVV.

As DNA, the CDR3 is TGTGCCACCAGTGAAATTAGCGGGAGCTACGAGCAGTACTTC. This sequence encodes CATSEISGSYEQYF. The chain links TRBV24-1 to TRBJ2-7; 9 nucleotides align to TRBD2. This CDR3 is built from 14 residues. V lost 4 bases, J lost 3 bases, and 3 bases stayed unmatched. Germline V CDR1 and CDR2: KGHDR, SFDVKD.

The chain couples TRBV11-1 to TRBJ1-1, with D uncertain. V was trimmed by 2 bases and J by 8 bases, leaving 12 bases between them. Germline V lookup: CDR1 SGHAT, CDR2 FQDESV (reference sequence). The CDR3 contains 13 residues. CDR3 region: CASSLRLEEEAFF. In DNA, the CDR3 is TGTGCCAGCAGCTTAAGGTTGGAGGAAGAAGCTTTCTTT.

The CDR3 loop is CASSNPDRGGKAFF. DNA for the CDR3: TGTGCCAGCAGTAATCCCGACAGGGGGGGAAAAGCTTTCTTT. The chain recombines TRBV6-2 or TRBV6-3 with TRBJ1-1; 9 positions agree with TRBD1. Per germline, CDR1 MNHEY and CDR2 SVGEGT. The junction had 10 bases not matched to a gene; V was cut back by 5 bases and J by 9 bases. The CDR3 is made up of 14 amino acids.

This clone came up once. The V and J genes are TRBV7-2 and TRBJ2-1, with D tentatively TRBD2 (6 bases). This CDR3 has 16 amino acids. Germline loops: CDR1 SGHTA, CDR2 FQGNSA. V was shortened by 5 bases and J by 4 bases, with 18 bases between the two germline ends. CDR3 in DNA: TGTGCCAGCAGCCACAACCTAGGACTATATTACAATGAGCAGTTCTTC. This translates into CASSHNLGLYYNEQFF.

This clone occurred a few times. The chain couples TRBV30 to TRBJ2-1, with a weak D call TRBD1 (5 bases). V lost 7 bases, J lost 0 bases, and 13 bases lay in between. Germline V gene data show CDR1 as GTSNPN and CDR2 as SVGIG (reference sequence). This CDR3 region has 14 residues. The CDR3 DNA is TGTGCCTCGTTTGCAGGGATCTCCTACAATGAGCAGTTCTTC. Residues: CASFAGISYNEQFF.

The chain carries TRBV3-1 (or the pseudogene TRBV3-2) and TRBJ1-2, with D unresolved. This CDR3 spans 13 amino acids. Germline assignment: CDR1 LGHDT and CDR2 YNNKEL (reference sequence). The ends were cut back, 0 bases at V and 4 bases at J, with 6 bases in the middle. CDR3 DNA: TGTGCCAGCAGCCAAGATCGGAGCTATGGCTACACCTTC. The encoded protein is CASSQDRSYGYTF.

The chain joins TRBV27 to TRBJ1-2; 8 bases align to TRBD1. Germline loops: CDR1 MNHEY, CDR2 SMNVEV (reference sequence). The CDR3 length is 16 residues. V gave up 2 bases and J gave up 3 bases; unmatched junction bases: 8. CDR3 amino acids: CASSLSYGTGYYGYTF. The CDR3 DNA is TGTGCCAGCAGTTTAAGTTACGGGACAGGATACTATGGCTACACCTTC.

The CDR3 bases are TGTGCAAGTCGCTTAGGGGGGGGCGGGGCAGATACGCAGTATTTT. Translation gives CASRLGGGGADTQYF. The chain links TRBV12-2 to TRBJ2-3; the table's D call, TRBD2, has no DNA check behind it. TRBV12-2 is a pseudogene locus. CDR3 length: 15 residues.

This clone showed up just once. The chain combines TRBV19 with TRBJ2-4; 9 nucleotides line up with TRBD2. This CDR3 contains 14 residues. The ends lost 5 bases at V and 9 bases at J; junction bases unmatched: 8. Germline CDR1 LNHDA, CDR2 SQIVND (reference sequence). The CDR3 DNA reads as TGTGCCAGTAGTTCAGGACTAGCGTTGGGCATTCAGTACTTC. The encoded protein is CASSSGLALGIQYF.

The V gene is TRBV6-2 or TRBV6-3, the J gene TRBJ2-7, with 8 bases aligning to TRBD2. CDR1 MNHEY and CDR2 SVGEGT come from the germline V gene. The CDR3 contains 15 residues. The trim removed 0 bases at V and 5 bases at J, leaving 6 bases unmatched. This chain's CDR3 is CASSYSRREGHEQYF. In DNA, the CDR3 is TGTGCCAGCAGTTACTCGAGACGGGAGGGCCACGAGCAGTACTTC.

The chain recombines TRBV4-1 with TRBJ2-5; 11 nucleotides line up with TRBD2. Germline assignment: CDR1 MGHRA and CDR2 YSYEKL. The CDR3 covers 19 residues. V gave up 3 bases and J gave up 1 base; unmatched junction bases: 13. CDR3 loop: CASSQVSGGALRLQETQYF. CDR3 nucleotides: TGCGCCAGCAGCCAGGTTAGCGGGGGGGCCCTTCGTCTCCAAGAGACCCAGTACTTC.

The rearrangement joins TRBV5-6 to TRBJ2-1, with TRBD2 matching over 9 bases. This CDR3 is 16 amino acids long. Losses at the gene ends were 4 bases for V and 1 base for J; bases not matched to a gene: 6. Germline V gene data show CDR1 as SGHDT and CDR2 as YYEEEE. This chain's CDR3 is CASSPLAGVSYNEQFF. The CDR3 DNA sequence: TGTGCCAGCAGCCCCTTAGCGGGAGTTTCCTACAATGAGCAGTTCTTC.

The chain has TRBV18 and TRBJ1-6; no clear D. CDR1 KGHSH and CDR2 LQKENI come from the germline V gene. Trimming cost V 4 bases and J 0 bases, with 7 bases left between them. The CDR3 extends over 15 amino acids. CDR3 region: CASSLSSSYNSPLHF. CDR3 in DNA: TGTGCCAGCTCACTTTCTAGCTCCTATAATTCACCCCTCCACTTT.

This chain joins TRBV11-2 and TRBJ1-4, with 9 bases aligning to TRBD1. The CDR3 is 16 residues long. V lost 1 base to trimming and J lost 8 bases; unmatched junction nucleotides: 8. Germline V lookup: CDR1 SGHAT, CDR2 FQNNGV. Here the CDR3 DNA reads TGTGCCAGCAGCTTAGGGCTGACAGGGGGGGTGGAAAAACTGTTTTTT. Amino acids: CASSLGLTGGVEKLFF.

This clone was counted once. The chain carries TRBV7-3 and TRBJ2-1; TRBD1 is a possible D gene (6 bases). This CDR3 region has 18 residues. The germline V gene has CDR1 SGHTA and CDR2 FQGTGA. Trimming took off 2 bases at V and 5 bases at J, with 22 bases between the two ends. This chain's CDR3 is CASSLHPRTEAGDNEQFF. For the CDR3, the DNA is TGTGCCAGCAGCTTACACCCCCGGACTGAGGCAGGGGACAATGAGCAGTTCTTC.

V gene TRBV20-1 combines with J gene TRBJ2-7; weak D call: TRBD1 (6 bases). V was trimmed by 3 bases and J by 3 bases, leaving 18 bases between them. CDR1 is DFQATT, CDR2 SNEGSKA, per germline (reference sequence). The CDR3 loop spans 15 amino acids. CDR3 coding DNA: TGCAGTGCTAGTGGGGGAACAGGGCTGGGCTACGAGCAGTACTTC. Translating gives CSASGGTGLGYEQYF.

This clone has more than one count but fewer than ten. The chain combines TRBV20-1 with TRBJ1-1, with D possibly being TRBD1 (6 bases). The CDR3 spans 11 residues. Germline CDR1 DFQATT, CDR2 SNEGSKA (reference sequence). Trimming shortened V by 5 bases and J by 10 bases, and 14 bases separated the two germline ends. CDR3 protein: CSAGTQGGAFF. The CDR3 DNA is TGCAGTGCTGGGACACAGGGCGGAGCTTTCTTT.